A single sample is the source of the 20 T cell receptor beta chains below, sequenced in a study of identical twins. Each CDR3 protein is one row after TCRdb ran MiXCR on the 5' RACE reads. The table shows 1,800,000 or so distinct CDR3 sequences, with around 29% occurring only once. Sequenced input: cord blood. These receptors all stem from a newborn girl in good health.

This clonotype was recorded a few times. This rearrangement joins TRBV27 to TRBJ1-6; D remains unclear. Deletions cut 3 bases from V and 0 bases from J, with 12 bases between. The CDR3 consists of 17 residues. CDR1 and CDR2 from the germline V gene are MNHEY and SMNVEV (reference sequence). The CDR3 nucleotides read TGTGCCAGCAGTTTGGAGGGCCCGAGCTCCTATAATTCACCCCTCCACTTT. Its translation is CASSLEGPSSYNSPLHF.

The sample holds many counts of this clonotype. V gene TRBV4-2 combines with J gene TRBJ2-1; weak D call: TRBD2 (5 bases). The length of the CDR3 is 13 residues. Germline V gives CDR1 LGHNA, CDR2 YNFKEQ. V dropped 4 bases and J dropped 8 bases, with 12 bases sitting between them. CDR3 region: CASSRGSFDEQFF. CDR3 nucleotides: TGTGCCAGCAGCCGAGGGTCTTTCGATGAGCAGTTCTTC.

The CDR3 loop is CASSLHSVNQPQHF. For the CDR3, the DNA is TGTGCCAGCAGCTTACACAGCGTCAATCAGCCCCAGCATTTT. The chain is built from TRBV7-2 and TRBJ1-5; unclear D gene. V lost 2 bases and J 3 bases, leaving 8 bases between the germline ends. Germline assignment: CDR1 SGHTA and CDR2 FQGNSA. This CDR3 is built from 14 residues.

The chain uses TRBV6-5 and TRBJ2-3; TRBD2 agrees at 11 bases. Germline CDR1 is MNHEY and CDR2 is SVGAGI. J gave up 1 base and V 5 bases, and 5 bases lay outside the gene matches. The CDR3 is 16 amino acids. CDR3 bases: TGTGCCAGCAGTCTGAGACTAGCGGGGTGCACAGATACGCAGTATTTT. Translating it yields CASSLRLAGCTDTQYF.

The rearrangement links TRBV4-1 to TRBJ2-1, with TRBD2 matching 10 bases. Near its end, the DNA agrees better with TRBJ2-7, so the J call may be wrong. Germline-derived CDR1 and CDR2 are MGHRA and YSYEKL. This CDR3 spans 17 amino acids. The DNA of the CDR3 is TGCGCCAGCAGCTCGACTCCCGGGACTAGCGCCTACAATGAGCAGTACTTC. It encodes CASSSTPGTSAYNEQYF.

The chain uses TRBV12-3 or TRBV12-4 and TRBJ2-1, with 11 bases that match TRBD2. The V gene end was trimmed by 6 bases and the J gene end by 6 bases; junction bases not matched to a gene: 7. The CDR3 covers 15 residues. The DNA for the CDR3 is TGTGCCAGCAGCTATCTGACTAGCGGGATCAATGAGCAGTTCTTC. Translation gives CASSYLTSGINEQFF.

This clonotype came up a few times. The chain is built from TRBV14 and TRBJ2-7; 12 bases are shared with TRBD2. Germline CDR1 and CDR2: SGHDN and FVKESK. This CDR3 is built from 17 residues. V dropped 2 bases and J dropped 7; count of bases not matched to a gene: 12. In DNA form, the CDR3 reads TGTGCCAGCAGCCAAAACTACGGGACTAGCGGGTACAATGAGCAGTACTTC. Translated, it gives CASSQNYGTSGYNEQYF.

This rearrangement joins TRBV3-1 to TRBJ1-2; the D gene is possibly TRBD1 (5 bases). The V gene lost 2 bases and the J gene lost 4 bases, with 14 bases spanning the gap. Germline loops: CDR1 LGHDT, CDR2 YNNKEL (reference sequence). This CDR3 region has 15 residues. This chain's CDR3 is CASSQRGSAGYGYTF. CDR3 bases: TGTGCCAGCAGCCAACGGGGCAGCGCCGGCTATGGCTACACCTTC. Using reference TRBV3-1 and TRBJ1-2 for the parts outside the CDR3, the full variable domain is DTAVSQTPKYLVTQMGNDKSIKCEQNLGHDTMYWYKQDSKKFLKIMFSYNNKELIINETVPNRFSPKSPDKAHLNLHINSLELGDSAVYFCASSQRGSAGYGYTFGSGTRLTVV.

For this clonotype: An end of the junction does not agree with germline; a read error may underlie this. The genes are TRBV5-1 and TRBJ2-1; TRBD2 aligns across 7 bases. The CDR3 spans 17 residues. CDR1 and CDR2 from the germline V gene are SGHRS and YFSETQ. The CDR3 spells CASILALGGSGYNEQFF. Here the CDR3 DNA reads TGCGCCAGCATCTTGGCTCTTGGCGGGAGCGGGTACAATGAGCAGTTCTTC.

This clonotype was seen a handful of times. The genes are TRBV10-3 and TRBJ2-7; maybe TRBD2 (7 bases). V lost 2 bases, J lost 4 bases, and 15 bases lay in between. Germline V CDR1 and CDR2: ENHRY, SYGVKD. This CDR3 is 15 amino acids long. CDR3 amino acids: CAISENLGGPYEQYF. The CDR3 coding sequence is TGTGCCATCAGTGAGAATCTGGGGGGGCCTTACGAGCAGTACTTC.

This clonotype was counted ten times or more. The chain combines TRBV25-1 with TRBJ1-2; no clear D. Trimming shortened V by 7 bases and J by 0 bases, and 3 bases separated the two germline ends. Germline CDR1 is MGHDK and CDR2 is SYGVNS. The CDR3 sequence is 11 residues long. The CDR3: CASNSNYGYTF. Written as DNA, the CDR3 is TGTGCCAGCAACTCTAACTATGGCTACACCTTC.

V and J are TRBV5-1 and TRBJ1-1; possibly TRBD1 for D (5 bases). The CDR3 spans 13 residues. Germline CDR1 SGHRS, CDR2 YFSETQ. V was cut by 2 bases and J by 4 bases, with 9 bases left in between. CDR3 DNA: TGCGCCAGCAGCTTTGAGGGGTTCACTGAAGCTTTCTTT. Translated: CASSFEGFTEAFF.

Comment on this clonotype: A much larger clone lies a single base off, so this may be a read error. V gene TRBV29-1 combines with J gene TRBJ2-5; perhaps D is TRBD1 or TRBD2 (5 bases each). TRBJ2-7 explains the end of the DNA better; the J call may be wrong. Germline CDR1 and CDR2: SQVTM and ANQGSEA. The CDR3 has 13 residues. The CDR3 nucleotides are TGCAACGTTAGCTCCGGGACCCTCTACGAGCAGTACTTC. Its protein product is CNVSSGTLYEQYF.

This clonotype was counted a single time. This chain's CDR3 is CASRSGGFTDTQYF. The CDR3 region has the DNA TGCGCCAGCCGTAGCGGGGGTTTCACAGATACGCAGTATTTT. This chain uses TRBV5-1 with TRBJ2-3, with 9 bases fitting TRBD2. Trimming took 7 bases from V and 2 from J; bases not matched to a gene: 5. The length of the CDR3 is 14 residues. The germline V gene has CDR1 SGHRS and CDR2 YFSETQ.

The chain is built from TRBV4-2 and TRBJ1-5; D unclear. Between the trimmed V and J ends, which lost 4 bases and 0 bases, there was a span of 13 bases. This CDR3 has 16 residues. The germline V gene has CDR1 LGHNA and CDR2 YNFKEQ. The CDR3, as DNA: TGTGCCAGCAGCCGACAACAGTGGAATAGCAATCAGCCCCAGCATTTT. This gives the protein CASSRQQWNSNQPQHF.

The CDR3 nucleotides read TGTGCCAGCTCACCAACGGGGGGGCCGGTGGCAGATACGCAGTATTTT. Translation gives CASSPTGGPVADTQYF. V usage is TRBV18 and J usage is TRBJ2-3, with 8 bases identical to TRBD2. CDR3 length: 16 amino acids. Per germline, CDR1 KGHSH and CDR2 LQKENI. J gave up 4 bases and V 2 bases, and 8 bases lay outside the gene matches.

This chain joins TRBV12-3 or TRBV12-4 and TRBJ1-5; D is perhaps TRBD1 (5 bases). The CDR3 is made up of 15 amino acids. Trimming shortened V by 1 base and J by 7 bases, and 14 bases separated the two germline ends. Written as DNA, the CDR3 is TGTGCCAGCAGTTTAGGGGACCTCGGGGGACAGCCCCAGCATTTT. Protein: CASSLGDLGGQPQHF.

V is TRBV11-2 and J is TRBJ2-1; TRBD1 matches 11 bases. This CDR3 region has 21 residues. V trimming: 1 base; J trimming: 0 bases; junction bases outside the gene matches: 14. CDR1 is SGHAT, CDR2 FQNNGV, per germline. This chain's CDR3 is CASSLGGSRGQGAYSYNEQFF. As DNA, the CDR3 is TGTGCCAGCAGCTTAGGTGGTTCGAGAGGACAGGGGGCTTACTCCTACAATGAGCAGTTCTTC. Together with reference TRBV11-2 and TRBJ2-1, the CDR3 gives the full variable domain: EAGVAQSPRYKIIEKRQSVAFWCNPISGHATLYWYQQILGQGPKLLIQFQNNGVVDDSQLPKDRFSAERLKGVDSTLKIQPAKLEDSAVYLCASSLGGSRGQGAYSYNEQFFGPGTRLTVL.

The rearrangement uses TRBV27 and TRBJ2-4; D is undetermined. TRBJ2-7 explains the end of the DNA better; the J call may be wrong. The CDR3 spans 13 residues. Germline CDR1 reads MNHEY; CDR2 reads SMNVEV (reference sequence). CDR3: CASSLTPLSEQYF. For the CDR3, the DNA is TGTGCCAGCAGTTTGACTCCTCTGAGCGAGCAGTACTTC.

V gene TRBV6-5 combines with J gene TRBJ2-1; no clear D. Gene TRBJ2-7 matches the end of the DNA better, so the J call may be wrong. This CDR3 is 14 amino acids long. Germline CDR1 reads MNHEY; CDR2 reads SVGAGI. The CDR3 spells CASSYLVGYNEQYF. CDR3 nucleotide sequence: TGTGCCAGCAGTTACTTAGTCGGCTACAATGAGCAGTACTTC.